The 26 T cell receptor beta chains below come from one sample, sequenced in a study of T cell responses to AZD1222 COVID-19 vaccine. Some clones are missing from TCRdb's copy, which holds only in-frame ones; the method was immunoSEQ multiplex PCR. The data hold tens of thousands of clones, with around four fifths observed a single time. Sequenced here: peripheral blood, sampled 28 days after the second AZD1222 dose. All receptors come from an adult who received the AZD1222 COVID-19 vaccine.

The gene calls are TRBV5-4 and TRBJ2-7, with D perhaps assigned TRBD1 or TRBD2 (5 bases each). CDR1 and CDR2 from the germline V gene are SGHNT and YYREEE (reference sequence). CDR3 length: 15 residues. V was shortened by 1 base and J by 5 bases, with 16 bases between the two germline ends. CDR3 nucleotide sequence: TGTGCCAGCAGCTTGCCGGGACGGAGTAACGACGAGCAGTACTTC. It is translated as CASSLPGRSNDEQYF.

As DNA, the CDR3 is TGTGCCTGGAGTGTACAGGCCGGCAGCCAAGAGACCCAGTACTTC. The encoded protein is CAWSVQAGSQETQYF. The chain employs TRBV30 and TRBJ2-5; D perhaps matches TRBD1 (5 bases). The CDR3 consists of 15 residues. CDR1 is GTSNPN, CDR2 SVGIG, per germline (reference sequence). With 0 bases removed from V and 1 base from J, the gap between germline ends came to 12 bases.

The chain combines TRBV19 with TRBJ1-2, with 10 positions matching TRBD1. The trim removed 6 bases at V and 2 bases at J, leaving 3 bases unmatched. The germline V gene encodes CDR1 LNHDA and CDR2 SQIVND (reference sequence). The CDR3 contains 14 residues. The DNA of the CDR3 is TGTGCCAGTAGCGACAGGGGGCGAAACTATGGCTACACCTTC. It specifies CASSDRGRNYGYTF.

The rearrangement uses TRBV10-3 and TRBJ2-7; D unresolved. This CDR3 has 11 residues. Germline CDR1 reads ENHRY; CDR2 reads SYGVKD. Trimming took 4 bases from V and 3 from J, leaving 4 bases between them. In nucleotides, the CDR3 is TGTGCCATCAGTGCCAACTACGAGCAGTACTTC. Encoded protein: CAISANYEQYF.

The chain couples TRBV5-8 to TRBJ1-6; D unresolved. Germline values: CDR1 SGHTS, CDR2 YDEGEE. The length of the CDR3 is 16 residues. The V end lost 4 bases, the J end lost 7 bases, and 18 bases lay between the germline ends. The CDR3 loop reads CASSPTPPDRNSPLHF. In DNA, the CDR3 is TGTGCCAGCAGCCCAACTCCTCCGGACCGAAATTCACCCCTCCACTTT.

This clone appeared a few times. The rearrangement joins TRBV27 to TRBJ1-2; possibly TRBD1 for D (5 bases). The germline V and J ends were trimmed by 4 bases and 7 bases, with 10 bases remaining between them. Germline CDR1 MNHEY, CDR2 SMNVEV (reference sequence). The CDR3 extends over 12 amino acids. CDR3 DNA sequence: TGTGCCAGCAGTTCCAAGGGGTTTGGCTACACCTTC. Its protein is CASSSKGFGYTF.

The V and J genes are TRBV3-1 (or the pseudogene TRBV3-2) and TRBJ2-5; the D is unclear. Trimming removed 0 bases from V and 5 bases from J, with 10 bases in between. Germline V lookup: CDR1 LGHDT, CDR2 YNNKEL (reference sequence). The CDR3 covers 14 residues. The CDR3 here is CASSQEDRLETQYF. In nucleotides, the CDR3 is TGTGCCAGCAGCCAAGAAGATAGGCTGGAGACCCAGTACTTC.

The rearrangement uses TRBV6-5 and TRBJ1-2; TRBD1 matches 10 bases. This CDR3 spans 16 amino acids. The J segment lost 2 bases and the V segment lost 0 bases, leaving 3 bases of the junction unmatched. CDR1 MNHEY and CDR2 SVGAGI come from the germline V gene. The CDR3, as DNA: TGTGCCAGCAGTTACTCGAGGACAGGGGGGAACTATGGCTACACCTTC. This gives the protein CASSYSRTGGNYGYTF.

The chain combines TRBV4-1 with TRBJ1-1; D is ambiguous. Germline-derived CDR1 and CDR2 are MGHRA and YSYEKL. CDR3 length: 15 amino acids. Trimming removed 6 bases at V and 3 bases at J, with 17 bases between. CDR3 in amino acids: CASRPARRPDTEAFF. CDR3 nucleotides: TGCGCCAGCAGGCCCGCCCGTCGGCCGGACACTGAAGCTTTCTTT.

The rearrangement links TRBV19 to TRBJ1-1, with TRBD1 matching over 7 bases. Germline values: CDR1 LNHDA, CDR2 SQIVND (reference sequence). There are 10 residues in the CDR3. Germline trimming cut 9 bases from V and 10 bases from J; bases unmatched to any gene: 5. The CDR3 DNA is TGTGCCAGCTCGGCAGGGGGAGCTTTCTTT. Translating it yields CASSAGGAFF. Supplemented by reference TRBV19 and TRBJ1-1, the full variable domain reads DGGITQSPKYLFRKEGQNVTLSCEQNLNHDAMYWYRQDPGQGLRLIYYSQIVNDFQKGDIAEGYSVSREKKESFPLTVTSAQKNPTAFYLCASSAGGAFFGQGTRLTVV.

The chain links TRBV29-1 to TRBJ1-2; no definite D call. This CDR3 contains 12 residues. Germline V CDR1 and CDR2: SQVTM, ANQGSEA. CDR3 sequence reads: CTVRPDRDGYTF. DNA of the CDR3: TGCACCGTCAGGCCGGATCGGGATGGCTACACCTTC.

The chain couples TRBV3-1 (or the pseudogene TRBV3-2) to TRBJ2-2; D ambiguous. CDR3 length: 16 residues. Trimming took 5 bases from V and 0 from J, leaving 13 bases between them. Germline CDR1 LGHDT, CDR2 YNNKEL (reference sequence). The CDR3 is CASSLGVGANTGELFF. The CDR3, as DNA: TGTGCCAGCAGCTTAGGCGTGGGCGCGAACACCGGGGAGCTGTTTTTT.

The chain links TRBV14 to TRBJ1-1, with D tentatively TRBD1 (5 bases). The CDR3 covers 15 residues. Germline CDR1 SGHDN, CDR2 FVKESK. V shed 7 bases and J shed 1 base, with 16 bases lying between them. The CDR3 DNA is TGTGCCAGCAAGCAAGTGGGGACGGCGAACACTGAAGCTTTCTTT. It is translated as CASKQVGTANTEAFF.

The rearrangement uses TRBV19 and TRBJ1-1; D call uncertain. The CDR3 spans 19 residues. V gave up 5 bases and J gave up 4 bases, with 29 bases separating them. Germline V gene lookup returns CDR1 LNHDA and CDR2 SQIVND (reference sequence). The CDR3 DNA follows: TGTGCCAGTAGTCCAGGAATACAGCTCTTAGATGGGTCTAGCACTGAAGCTTTCTTT. It encodes CASSPGIQLLDGSSTEAFF.

This clone was counted once. The rearrangement uses TRBV25-1 and TRBJ1-2; D call uncertain. There are 13 residues in the CDR3. The V end was cut by 3 bases, the J end by 2 bases, with 7 bases between. Germline loops: CDR1 MGHDK, CDR2 SYGVNS. For the CDR3, the DNA is TGTGCCAGCAGTGATGACGGCAACTATGGCTACACCTTC. This translates into CASSDDGNYGYTF.

This chain links TRBV7-9 with TRBJ2-2; the D is unclear. CDR1 SEHNR and CDR2 FQNEAQ come from the germline V gene (reference sequence). The CDR3 is 15 residues long. V was pared by 5 bases and J by 5 bases, with 15 bases between. The CDR3 region is CASSPPSSRTGELFF. Written as DNA, the CDR3 is TGTGCCAGCAGCCCACCCTCCTCCAGGACCGGGGAGCTGTTTTTT.

In nucleotides, the CDR3 is TGCGCCAGCAGCCAGACACTCCGAGAAGCTTTCTTT. It specifies CASSQTLREAFF. This sequence joins TRBV4-1 and TRBJ1-1, with D uncertain. V shed 3 bases and J shed 8 bases, with 10 bases lying between them. This CDR3 region has 12 residues. The germline gives CDR1 MGHRA, CDR2 YSYEKL.

The V call is TRBV27, the J call TRBJ1-1; unclear D gene. The CDR3 has 13 residues. The germline V gene has CDR1 MNHEY and CDR2 SMNVEV (reference sequence). The ends were cut back, 3 bases at V and 7 bases at J, with 12 bases in the middle. CDR3 loop: CASSFHQEGEAFF. DNA for the CDR3: TGTGCCAGCAGTTTCCACCAGGAGGGTGAAGCTTTCTTT.

V is TRBV12-3 or TRBV12-4 and J is TRBJ1-1; D gene uncertain. The length of the CDR3 is 12 residues. Trimming removed 5 bases from V and 1 base from J, with 5 bases in between. The CDR3 nucleotides read TGTGCCAGCAGTCAAGGGAACACTGAAGCTTTCTTT. Amino acids: CASSQGNTEAFF.

The rearrangement links TRBV9 to TRBJ1-4, with D possibly being TRBD1 (6 bases). The CDR3 is 16 amino acids. Germline CDR1 and CDR2: SGDLS and YYNGEE. V dropped 0 bases and J dropped 7 bases, with 16 bases sitting between them. DNA of the CDR3: TGTGCCAGCAGCGTAGCTCAGGGGATAAGTGGTGAAAAACTGTTTTTT. Translation gives CASSVAQGISGEKLFF. The variable domain in full, with the rest retrieved from reference TRBV9 and TRBJ1-4, is DSGVTQTPKHLITATGQRVTLRCSPRSGDLSVYWYQQSLDQGLQFLIQYYNGEERAKGNILERFSAQQFPDLHSELNLSSLELGDSALYFCASSVAQGISGEKLFFGSGTQLSVL.

This clone was recorded once. The CDR3 bases are TGTGCCAGCAGCCAGCGGGGGACAAGCACAGATACGCAGTATTTT. This codes for CASSQRGTSTDTQYF. The chain couples TRBV7-9 to TRBJ2-3; 8 bases agree with TRBD2. The trim removed 5 bases at V and 0 bases at J, leaving 4 bases unmatched. CDR1 is SEHNR, CDR2 FQNEAQ, per germline (reference sequence). There are 15 residues in the CDR3.

The rearrangement links TRBV3-1 (or the pseudogene TRBV3-2) to TRBJ1-2; perhaps TRBD1 as D (5 bases). This CDR3 comprises 16 residues. Looked up from germline, CDR1 is LGHDT and CDR2 is YNNKEL (reference sequence). Trimming removed 0 bases from V and 7 bases from J, with 18 bases in between. CDR3 protein: CASSQDWGLMIPGYTF. Here the CDR3 DNA reads TGTGCCAGCAGCCAAGATTGGGGGTTGATGATCCCTGGCTACACCTTC.

J is TRBJ1-2 and V is TRBV27; D is possibly TRBD1 (6 bases). The CDR3 loop spans 13 amino acids. Per the germline V gene, CDR1 is MNHEY and CDR2 is SMNVEV (reference sequence). Trimming removed 7 bases from V and 8 bases from J, with 17 bases in between. The CDR3 DNA sequence: TGTGCCAGCACCGGGACAAGTCATCGGGGCTACACCTTC. Protein product: CASTGTSHRGYTF.

The J gene is TRBJ2-7, the V gene TRBV6-5; D uncertain. Between the trimmed V and J ends, which lost 11 bases and 3 bases, there was a span of 17 bases. Germline V gene data show CDR1 as MNHEY and CDR2 as SVGAGI. This CDR3 has 13 residues. This chain's CDR3 is CASNPDGHYEQYF. DNA of the CDR3: TGTGCCTCCAACCCTGACGGGCACTACGAGCAGTACTTC.

This chain links TRBV3-1 (or the pseudogene TRBV3-2) with TRBJ2-1; 14 bases align to TRBD2. The CDR3 covers 16 residues. Trimming cost V 4 bases and J 7 bases; bases outside gene matches: 6. Germline V gene sequence: CDR1 LGHDT, CDR2 YNNKEL (reference sequence). DNA of the CDR3: TGTGCCAGCAGCCCCCGGACTAGCGGGGGGAGAAATGAGCAGTTCTTC. Translating it yields CASSPRTSGGRNEQFF.

The CDR3 protein is CASSILLGGKDTEAFF. The CDR3 nucleotides read TGTGCCAGTAGTATCCTCCTCGGGGGAAAGGACACTGAAGCTTTCTTT. This sequence joins TRBV19 and TRBJ1-1; tentatively, D is TRBD1 (5 bases). With 3 bases removed from V and 3 bases from J, the gap between germline ends came to 17 bases. This CDR3 is 16 amino acids long. Per the germline V gene, CDR1 is LNHDA and CDR2 is SQIVND (reference sequence).